This T cell receptor (beta chain) was observed in a study of blood T cell repertoires in COVID-19. Overall study: The United States, Italy and Spain supplied acute and convalescent COVID-19 samples.

Data came from immunoSEQ multiplex PCR; TCRdb stores just in-frame clones and leaves some out. The profile shows about 140,000 clones, about 86% of them singletons. Sequences were obtained from peripheral blood. The receptor was derived from a human donor in a cohort sampled during active COVID-19.

CDR3 amino acids: CASSQDGGRGNEKLFF. In DNA form, the CDR3 reads TGCGCCAGCAGCCAAGATGGTGGCAGGGGGAATGAAAAACTGTTTTTT. This chain joins TRBV4-1 and TRBJ1-4; 7 bases align to TRBD1. The CDR3 runs 16 residues. Germline trimming cut 0 bases from V and 5 bases from J; bases unmatched to any gene: 6. Germline CDR1 and CDR2: MGHRA and YSYEKL.